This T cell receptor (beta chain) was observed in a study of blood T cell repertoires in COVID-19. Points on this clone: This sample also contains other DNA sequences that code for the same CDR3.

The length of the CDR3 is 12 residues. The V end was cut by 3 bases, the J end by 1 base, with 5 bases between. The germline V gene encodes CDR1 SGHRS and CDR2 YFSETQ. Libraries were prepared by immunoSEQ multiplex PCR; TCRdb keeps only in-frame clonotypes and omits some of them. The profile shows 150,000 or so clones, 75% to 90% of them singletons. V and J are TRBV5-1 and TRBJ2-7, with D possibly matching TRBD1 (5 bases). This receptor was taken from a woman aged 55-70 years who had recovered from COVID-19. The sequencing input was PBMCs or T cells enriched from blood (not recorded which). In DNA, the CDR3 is TGCGCCAGCAGCTCAGGGTCCTACGAGCAGTACTTC. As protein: CASSSGSYEQYF.